Described below is a single TCR beta chain sequence and its context. Its antigen is currently unknown. This CDR3 has 14 residues. The V gene's germline CDR1 is SGHTA and CDR2 FQGNSA. Trimming left V 5 bases short and J 2 bases short, with 10 bases between. TCRdb keeps only in-frame clones here, not all; method: immunoSEQ multiplex PCR. The table shows around 150,000 clones, with roughly 90% occurring only once. The sample belongs to a study of T cell responses to AZD1222 COVID-19 vaccine. Study-wide points: Researchers report vaccine-associated CD4 TCRs spanning spike, with dominance at 160-218 and 743-854.

The TCR comes from an adult in good health. The sample consisted of peripheral blood, taken on day 0 of AZD1222 vaccination. The chain uses TRBV7-2 and TRBJ1-5; D is unresolved. The CDR3 protein is CASSQDGGNQPQHF. CDR3 in DNA: TGTGCCAGCAGCCAAGACGGGGGCAATCAGCCCCAGCATTTT.